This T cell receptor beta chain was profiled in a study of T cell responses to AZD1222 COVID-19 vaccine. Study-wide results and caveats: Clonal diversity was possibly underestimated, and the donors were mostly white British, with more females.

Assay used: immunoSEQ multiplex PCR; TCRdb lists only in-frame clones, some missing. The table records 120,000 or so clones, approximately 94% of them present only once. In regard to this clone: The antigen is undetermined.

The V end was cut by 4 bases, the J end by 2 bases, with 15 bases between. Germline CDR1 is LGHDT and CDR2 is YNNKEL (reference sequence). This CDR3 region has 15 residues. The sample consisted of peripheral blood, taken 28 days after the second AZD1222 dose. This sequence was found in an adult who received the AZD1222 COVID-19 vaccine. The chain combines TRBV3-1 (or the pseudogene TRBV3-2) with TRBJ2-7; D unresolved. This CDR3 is CASSRTAESAYEQYF. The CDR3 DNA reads TGTGCCAGCAGCCGCACGGCGGAGTCAGCCTACGAGCAGTACTTC.